Given below is one T cell receptor beta chain in context. Data came from immunoSEQ multiplex PCR; TCRdb stores just in-frame clones and leaves some out. The sample includes about 58,000 clones, about 86% of them seen just once. V lost 6 bases, J lost 5 bases, and 6 bases stayed unmatched. Germline CDR1 and CDR2: SNHLY and FYNNEI. The CDR3 runs 13 residues. The entry originates in a study of OX40 agonist ivuxolimab in advanced cancers. Sample: CD4+ or CD8+ T cells sorted from blood, taken in a trial of the OX40 agonist ivuxolimab. The origin of this receptor is an adult with an advanced solid tumor such as melanoma, head and neck, liver or kidney cancer. The genes are TRBV2 and TRBJ2-5; 7 bases agree with TRBD1. The CDR3, as DNA: TGTGCCAGCAGCCCCGACAGGGTTGAGACCCAGTACTTC. Its translation is CASSPDRVETQYF. The full variable domain, its missing parts supplied by reference TRBV2 and TRBJ2-5, is EPEVTQTPSHQVTQMGQEVILRCVPISNHLYFYWYRQILGQKVEFLVSFYNNEISEKSEIFDDQFSVERPDGSNFTLKIRSTKLEDSAMYFCASSPDRVETQYFGPGTRLLVL.